This TCR beta chain is drawn from a study of T-cell memory formation after mild COVID-19. Study results and caveats: Contracting CD4+ clones sat mainly in CM and EM; CD8+ in EMRA. Pre-infection memory held some responding clones, suggesting pre-existing cross-reactive T cells responded.

TCRdb re-called the 5' RACE reads through MiXCR, storing one row per CDR3 protein. The table lists hundreds of thousands of distinct CDR3 sequences, approximately 15% of them singletons. CDR3 length: 15 residues. Deletions cut 5 bases from V and 5 bases from J, with 18 bases between. Germline V gene lookup returns CDR1 SEHNR and CDR2 FQNEAQ (reference sequence). The table lists this clonotype with many counts. Its antigen is still unknown. The receptor comes from an adult woman who had mild COVID-19 (a few samples of this study predate the infection). Cell type and time point are not known. The chain carries TRBV7-9 and TRBJ1-1, with D perhaps matching TRBD1 (5 bases). The sequenced sample consisted of PBMCs or a T cell subset sorted from them (not recorded which). In DNA, the CDR3 is TGTGCCAGCAGCCCCCAAAGGTCCCGGGGGACTGAAGCTTTCTTT. Amino acids: CASSPQRSRGTEAFF.